The rows below give T cell receptor beta chains drawn from one sample of a study of cytomegalovirus exposure and HLA in healthy donors. TCRdb's copy holds only in-frame clones and misses some; the assay was immunoSEQ multiplex PCR. The sample shows approximately 210,000 clones, roughly 81% of them seen only once. Sequenced sample: PBMCs. These TCRs come from a woman younger than 45 in good health and CMV-seropositive. The CDR3 runs from the conserved cysteine through the conserved F or W. Fields, in order: J gene, V gene, D gene, clone size, CDR3 DNA, CDR3 protein. D genes are given only for firm matches. Some rows mark clone size as missing; the rest say once, few, many or name a class of expanded clone.

>TRBJ1-6|TRBV9|NA|NA
TGTGCCAGCAGCGCTAACAATTCACCCCTCCACTTT
CASSANNSPLHF
>TRBJ1-1|TRBV7-8|NA|few
TGTGCCAGCAGCTTAATTTCATCCGGCGGAATGAACACTGAAGCTTTCTTT
CASSLISSGGMNTEAFF
>TRBJ2-3|TRBV7-2|TRBD1|NA
TGTGCCAGCAGCTTAGCCGGGACAGGGGGCGCCCATACGCAGTATTTT
CASSLAGTGGAHTQYF
>TRBJ2-5|TRBV7-9|TRBD2|NA
TGTGCCAGCAGCTTAAATTTAGCGGGAGAAGAGACCCAGTACTTC
CASSLNLAGEETQYF
>TRBJ2-1|TRBV4-1|NA|once
TGCGCCAGCAGCCAAGATACGCGGGCGAGCTCCTACAATGAGCAGTTCTTC
CASSQDTRASSYNEQFF
>TRBJ1-2|TRBV7-9|TRBD1|NA
TGTGCCAGCAGCGCCGGGACAGGGAAAACCTATGGCTACACCTTC
CASSAGTGKTYGYTF
>TRBJ2-2|TRBV4-3|NA|NA
TGCGCCAGCAGCCAAGATAGGAGAGTTCCCGGGGAGCTGTTTTTT
CASSQDRRVPGELFF
>TRBJ2-7|TRBV6-5|TRBD1|NA
TGTGCCAGCACTGGGACAGGGGGCTACGAGCAGTACTTC
CASTGTGGYEQYF
>TRBJ2-7|TRBV18|NA|NA
TGTGCCAGCTCCCCGGACAGCTACGAGCAGTACTTC
CASSPDSYEQYF
>TRBJ1-6|TRBV18|TRBD1|once
TGTGCCAGCTCACCCCAGCGGACAGGGGAGAACAATTCACCCCTCCACTTT
CASSPQRTGENNSPLHF
>TRBJ2-2|TRBV19|NA|NA
TGTGCCAGTAGTAACGGGAATGCCGGGGAGCTGTTTTTT
CASSNGNAGELFF
>TRBJ2-1|TRBV5-4|TRBD2|few
TGTGCCAGCAGCTTGAGCGGGAACCTCGGGAATGAGCAGTTCTTC
CASSLSGNLGNEQFF
>TRBJ2-7|TRBV7-2|NA|NA
TGTGCCAGCAGCCTGAGCCTGGACAGTACCTACGAGCAGTACTTC
CASSLSLDSTYEQYF
>TRBJ1-6|TRBV19|TRBD1|NA
TGTGCCAGTAGTGGACAGGGGGGGAATTCACCCCTCCACTTT
CASSGQGGNSPLHF
>TRBJ2-3|TRBV4-3|TRBD2|NA
TGCGCCAGCAGCCAATTGGGGAGCGGGGGGGCAGTAACGCAGTATTTT
CASSQLGSGGAVTQYF
>TRBJ1-5|TRBV2|NA|NA
TGTGCCAGCAGTTTTAGACTCGCTGATAGCAATCAGCCCCAGCATTTT
CASSFRLADSNQPQHF
>TRBJ2-7|TRBV9|TRBD2|NA
TGTGCCAGCAGCGTAGCGGGGACTAGGAACTACGAGCAGTACTTC
CASSVAGTRNYEQYF
>TRBJ2-5|TRBV9|NA|NA
TGTGCCAGCAGTGTACAGGGTCAAGAGACCCAGTACTTC
CASSVQGQETQYF
>TRBJ2-1|TRBV29-1|TRBD2|NA
TGCAGCGTTGGCGGGGGCTCCTACAATGAGCAGTTCTTC
CSVGGGSYNEQFF
>TRBJ1-2|TRBV7-9|NA|NA
TGTTCCAGCAGCTCAGACATGTATGGCTACACCTTC
CSSSSDMYGYTF
>TRBJ1-4|TRBV5-1|NA|NA
TGCGCCAGCCGGAAGGATAGCGCGGAAAAACTGTTTTTT
CASRKDSAEKLFF
>TRBJ2-5|TRBV5-1|NA|NA
TGCGCCAGCAGCTTGGGAGGGGGTGCCGAGGGAGAGACCCAGTACTTC
CASSLGGGAEGETQYF
>TRBJ2-5|TRBV29-1|TRBD1|NA
TGCAGCGCACGACAGGGGTCGGAGACCCAGTACTTC
CSARQGSETQYF
>TRBJ2-1|TRBV11-3|TRBD2|NA
TGTGCCAGCAGCTTAGAGCGGGAGGGCCACAATGAGCAGTTCTTC
CASSLEREGHNEQFF
>TRBJ2-1|TRBV9|NA|NA
TGTGCCAGCAGCGTAGCCCCCCGCAGCAATGAGCAGTTCTTC
CASSVAPRSNEQFF
>TRBJ1-1|TRBV7-8|NA|NA
TGTGCCAGCAGCTTATCAAGGGGCTACACTGAAGCTTTCTTT
CASSLSRGYTEAFF
>TRBJ1-2|TRBV10-3|TRBD1|NA
TGTGCCATCGGCCCGGGACAGGGAAGAGGCTACACCTTC
CAIGPGQGRGYTF
>TRBJ1-1|TRBV20-1|NA|NA
TGCGGCACAGGGCGAACTGAAGCTTTCTTT
CGTGRTEAFF
>TRBJ1-1|TRBV19|NA|NA
TGTGCCAGTAGTACACGCCATGGACAGTCGCATATCGGAGCTTTCTTT
CASSTRHGQSHIGAFF
>TRBJ1-2|TRBV28|NA|NA
TGTGCCAGCAGCGCCTCCGACAGACTCTATGGCTACACCTTC
CASSASDRLYGYTF
>TRBJ1-6|TRBV7-2|NA|NA
TGTGCCAGCAGCTTAAGCCCCAATTCACCCCTCCACTTT
CASSLSPNSPLHF
>TRBJ1-2|TRBV18|TRBD1|NA
TGTGCCAGCTCTCTTACAGGGGGCGGCTATGGCTACACCTTC
CASSLTGGGYGYTF
>TRBJ1-1|TRBV14|NA|NA
TGTGCCAGCAGCCACACTTACACTGAAGCTTTCTTT
CASSHTYTEAFF
>TRBJ2-7|TRBV5-6|NA|NA
TGTGCCAGCAGCTTGGCCAAGTTACAGCCCTACGAGCAGTACTTC
CASSLAKLQPYEQYF
>TRBJ1-2|TRBV10-1|NA|NA
TGCGCCAGCTTGGACAGACTCTATGGCTACACCTTC
CASLDRLYGYTF
>TRBJ2-3|TRBV29-1|TRBD2|NA
TGCAGCGTTGAAGGGCTAGCGGGGGTCACAGATACGCAGTATTTT
CSVEGLAGVTDTQYF
>TRBJ2-1|TRBV11-2|NA|NA
TGTGCCAGCAGCTTAGTAGTGTCGAGAGGGCCGGAGGGGGAGCAGTTCTTC
CASSLVVSRGPEGEQFF
>TRBJ1-4|TRBV6-6|NA|NA
TGTGCCAGCAGTCGACTCTCGAATGAAAAACTGTTTTTT
CASSRLSNEKLFF
>TRBJ1-2|TRBV29-1|NA|NA
TGCAGCGTGGGCGGGAACTATGGCTACACCTTC
CSVGGNYGYTF
>TRBJ1-3|TRBV11-1|NA|once
TGTGCCAGCAGCAGAGGCGCTTCTGGAAACACCATATATTTT
CASSRGASGNTIYF
>TRBJ1-1|TRBV6-4|NA|NA
TGTGCCAGCAGTGCGACAGGGAACACTGAAGCTTTCTTT
CASSATGNTEAFF
>TRBJ2-5|TRBV7-3|TRBD2|NA
TGTGCCAGCAGCAGAACCGGGACTAGGGAAGAGACCCAGTACTTC
CASSRTGTREETQYF
>TRBJ2-3|TRBV15|TRBD2|NA
TGTGCCACCAGCAAACGACCGGGGGGACTAGCGGGAGGGAGAGTCACAGATACGCAGTATTTT
CATSKRPGGLAGGRVTDTQYF
>TRBJ1-2|TRBV7-9|NA|NA
TGTGCCAGCGTCCTATATGGCTACACCTTC
CASVLYGYTF
>TRBJ1-1|TRBV6-5|NA|NA
TGTGCCACAGGAAGGTGGTTGGCGACTGAAGCTTTCTTT
CATGRWLATEAFF
>TRBJ2-5|TRBV28|NA|few
TGTGCCAGCACCCCAGACCAAGAGACCCAGTACTTC
CASTPDQETQYF
>TRBJ1-1|TRBV5-1|NA|NA
TGCGCCAGCAGCCAGGAACTCTGGACAGAAACCCAGAACACTGAAGCTTTCTTT
CASSQELWTETQNTEAFF
>TRBJ2-7|TRBV11-1|NA|NA
TGTGCCAGCAGCTTAGCGTTATGGGGCGGCGAGCAGTACTTC
CASSLALWGGEQYF
>TRBJ1-1|TRBV25-1|NA|NA
TGTGCCAGCAGTGAGGACAGTTTTGAAGCTTTCTTT
CASSEDSFEAFF
>TRBJ1-2|TRBV6-6|NA|once
TGTGCCAGCACCCACAGCGGGGCTACTAACTATGGCTACACCTTC
CASTHSGATNYGYTF
>TRBJ2-4|TRBV6-5|TRBD2|NA
TGTGCCAGCAGTTACTCCTGGACTAGCGGTAGTAACATTCAGTACTTC
CASSYSWTSGSNIQYF
>TRBJ1-4|TRBV28|NA|NA
TGTGCCAGCAGTTCAGGCGCAACTAATGAAAAACTGTTTTTT
CASSSGATNEKLFF
>TRBJ2-7|TRBV27|TRBD2|NA
TGTGCCAGCAGTTCCGGGGGGGCCCGCTACGAGCAGTACTTC
CASSSGGARYEQYF
>TRBJ1-5|TRBV27|NA|once
TGTGCCAGCAGTTTTCAGGGTCGTCAGCCCCAGCATTTT
CASSFQGRQPQHF
>TRBJ1-6|TRBV5-5|TRBD1|NA
TGTGCCAGCAGCCCCGACAGGGGGAGCTCCTATAATTCACCCCTCCACTTT
CASSPDRGSSYNSPLHF